Listed here are 31 T cell receptor beta chains from one sample, sequenced in a study of tumor-infiltrating lymphocytes in glioblastoma multiforme. TCR beta libraries were built from RNA through three nested multiplex PCR rounds using modified ARM-PCR. TCRdb used MiXCR to reprocess the multiplex PCR reads, holding one entry per CDR3 protein. The table lists tens of thousands of distinct CDR3 sequences, under 70% of them singletons. The sample consisted of brain tumor tissue. These receptors originate from a male donor with glioblastoma.

The rearrangement links TRBV6-1 to TRBJ2-3; either TRBD1 or TRBD2 may fit D (6 bases each). Germline V gene data show CDR1 as MNHNS and CDR2 as SASEGT. The V gene lost 4 bases and the J gene lost 0 bases, with 17 bases spanning the gap. This CDR3 contains 17 residues. CDR3 residues: CASSAAGRGPSTDTQYF. The CDR3 DNA reads TGTGCCAGCAGTGCAGCCGGTCGGGGGCCAAGCACAGATACGCAGTATTTT.

To note about this clonotype: A junction boundary mismatches the germline segment, possibly from a read error. The genes are TRBV29-1 and TRBJ2-7; D possibly corresponds to TRBD2 (5 bases). The CDR3 loop spans 11 amino acids. Germline V gene lookup returns CDR1 SQVTM and CDR2 ANQGSEA. CDR3 bases: TGCAGCGCTGAAGACTACTACAAGCAGTACTTC. Amino acids: CSAEDYYKQYF.

About this clonotype: A read error is possible here, since a much larger clone lies one base away. V gene TRBV28 combines with J gene TRBJ1-2; unclear D gene. CDR1 and CDR2 from the germline V gene are MDHEN and SYDVKM. Trimming cost V 7 bases and J 6 bases, with 6 bases left between them. CDR3 size: 10 residues. The CDR3 loop is CASNGNGYTF. CDR3 DNA: TGTGCCAGCAATGGGAATGGCTACACCTTC.

Remarks on this clonotype: The junction does not match germline at one end; this may be a read error. The rearrangement links TRBV6-6 to TRBJ2-2; D gene ambiguous. CDR3 length equals 14 residues. Germline CDR1 is MNHNY and CDR2 is SVGAGI (reference sequence). The CDR3 nucleotides read TGTACCAGCAGGTGTGGCCAGAACACCGGGGAGCTGTTTTTT. It encodes CTSRCGQNTGELFF.

CDR3 bases: TGTGCCAGCACTGCGAATAGGGGTTTAGGGGAAAAACTGTTTTTT. This codes for CASTANRGLGEKLFF. J is TRBJ1-4 and V is TRBV28; perhaps TRBD1 as D (5 bases). V was pared by 7 bases and J by 8 bases, with 20 bases between. Germline CDR1 reads MDHEN; CDR2 reads SYDVKM. The CDR3 is made up of 15 amino acids.

The J gene is TRBJ2-3, the V gene TRBV2; D is possibly TRBD1 (5 bases). The length of the CDR3 is 14 residues. Germline CDR1 and CDR2: SNHLY and FYNNEI. The CDR3 loop is CSTQQAFRTDTQYF. The CDR3 bases are TGTAGCACCCAACAGGCCTTTAGGACAGATACGCAGTATTTT.

This rearrangement joins TRBV11-3 to TRBJ2-1; 7 positions match TRBD2. CDR3 length: 20 amino acids. V trimming: 5 bases; J trimming: 6 bases; junction bases outside the gene matches: 25. From germline, CDR1 is SGHNT and CDR2 YENEEA. CDR3 coding DNA: TGTGCCAGCAGCGGAGGATCTAGCGGTATAGGTTCGGGGCCCTGCAATGAGCAGTTCTTC. This sequence encodes CASSGGSSGIGSGPCNEQFF.

A note on this clonotype: A single base separates this from a much larger clone, so it may be a read error. The rearrangement uses TRBV28 and TRBJ1-2, with a possible D match to TRBD1 (5 bases). The CDR3 consists of 12 residues. Germline lookup yields CDR1 MDHEN and CDR2 SYDVKM. V was clipped by 5 bases and J by 6 bases, with 10 bases between them. CDR3 nucleotides: TGTGCCAGCAGTCAACGGGGCCATGGCTACACCTTC. Its protein is CASSQRGHGYTF.

The chain has TRBV5-5 and TRBJ1-5; D possibly corresponds to TRBD1 (5 bases). This CDR3 is built from 15 residues. Germline V lookup: CDR1 SGHKS, CDR2 YYEKEE (reference sequence). V was shortened by 2 bases and J by 5 bases, with 14 bases between the two germline ends. Here the CDR3 reads CASSFVGTVDQPQHF. CDR3 bases: TGTGCCAGCAGCTTCGTAGGGACCGTGGATCAGCCCCAGCATTTT.

This clonotype was counted ten times or more. The chain recombines TRBV6-2 or TRBV6-3 with TRBJ2-3; 9 positions match TRBD2. The junction had 7 bases not matched to a gene; V was cut back by 6 bases and J by 3 bases. The germline CDR1 and CDR2 sequences are MNHEY and SVGEGT. The CDR3 loop spans 15 amino acids. In DNA, the CDR3 is TGTGCCAGCAGCTCTGGACTAGCGCCAACAGATACGCAGTATTTT. Residues: CASSSGLAPTDTQYF.

As concerns this clonotype: Sequence at one end of the junction differs from germline and may be a read error. V and J are TRBV20-1 and TRBJ1-1; 7 bases fit TRBD1. The CDR3 has 16 amino acids. CDR1 is DFQATT and CDR2 is SNEGSKA in the germline V gene (reference sequence). CDR3 region: CSAREAGQDVRAEAFF. As DNA, the CDR3 is TGCAGTGCCAGAGAGGCAGGACAGGACGTTCGGGCTGAAGCTTTCTTT.

The chain uses TRBV6-1 and TRBJ2-7; tentatively, D is TRBD2 (7 bases). The CDR3 has 16 residues. The ends were cut back, 6 bases at V and 6 bases at J, with 24 bases in the middle. Germline-derived CDR1 and CDR2 are MNHNS and SASEGT. The CDR3 sequence: CASSVTPGQGEGEQYF. CDR3 in DNA: TGTGCCAGCAGCGTAACACCGGGACAAGGGGAGGGCGAGCAGTACTTC.

Judged by abundance, this clonotype is medium-sized. The rearrangement links TRBV6-1 to TRBJ2-3; D not certain. The CDR3 sequence is 13 residues long. V was pared by 10 bases and J by 2 bases, with 13 bases between. CDR1 is MNHNS, CDR2 SASEGT, per germline. CDR3 loop: CATSQRPTDTQYF. In DNA form, the CDR3 reads TGTGCCACCTCTCAGAGGCCCACAGATACGCAGTATTTT.

Concerning this clonotype itself: One end of the junction varies from germline; a read error may be responsible. The V gene is TRBV20-1, the J gene TRBJ1-1, with D perhaps matching TRBD1 (5 bases). Germline V lookup: CDR1 DFQATT, CDR2 SNEGSKA (reference sequence). There are 15 residues in the CDR3. The CDR3 is CNARKGHAVNTEAFF. In nucleotides, the CDR3 is TGCAATGCTAGGAAAGGACATGCGGTGAACACTGAAGCTTTCTTT.

On this clonotype itself: A read error is likely, as this CDR3 ends without the conserved phenylalanine or tryptophan. The genes are TRBV10-3 and TRBJ1-1; D gene uncertain. This CDR3 has 13 amino acids. V was shortened by 7 bases and J by 2 bases, with 11 bases between the two germline ends. Germline V gives CDR1 ENHRY, CDR2 SYGVKD. The CDR3 loop reads CAITVTTNTEAFY. The CDR3 region has the DNA TGTGCCATCACGGTCACGACTAACACTGAAGCTTTCTAT.

Worth noting for this clonotype: An end of the junction does not agree with germline; a read error may underlie this. This CDR3 is CASTPSFGQVLAVNTWELFF. The CDR3 nucleotides are TGCGCCAGCACCCCCTCATTCGGCCAAGTGCTAGCGGTAAACACCTGGGAGCTGTTTTTT. The chain recombines TRBV11-2 with TRBJ2-2; 7 bases are a match to TRBD2. CDR1 and CDR2 from the germline V gene are SGHAT and FQNNGV. The CDR3 contains 20 residues.

In the case of this clonotype: This may come from a read error, since a much larger clone is one base off. The rearrangement joins TRBV5-1 to TRBJ2-2; TRBD1 matches 9 bases. J lost 5 bases, V lost 6 bases, and 2 bases had no gene match. CDR1 is SGHRS and CDR2 is YFSETQ in the germline V gene. The length of the CDR3 is 13 residues. This CDR3 is CASIGQGTGELFF. The CDR3 DNA is TGCGCCAGCATCGGACAGGGGACCGGGGAGCTGTTTTTT.

The gene calls are TRBV6-1 and TRBJ1-1; the D gene is possibly TRBD1 (5 bases). Trimming removed 5 bases at V and 11 bases at J, with 18 bases between. This CDR3 has 13 residues. From germline, CDR1 is MNHNS and CDR2 SASEGT. CDR3 in amino acids: CASSYGGNTDAFF. The CDR3 DNA sequence: TGTGCCAGCAGTTACGGGGGGAACACCGACGCTTTCTTT.

In DNA, the CDR3 is TGCAGCGCCCTAGGGACGAAGTACAAGCAGTACTTC. This sequence encodes CSALGTKYKQYF. V gene TRBV29-1 combines with J gene TRBJ2-7, with D perhaps being TRBD1 or TRBD2 (5 bases each). CDR3 length equals 12 residues. Trimming cost V 7 bases and J 8 bases, with 18 bases left between them. Germline values: CDR1 SQVTM, CDR2 ANQGSEA.

As to this clonotype: Compared with germline, one end of the junction differs, possibly owing to a read error. The chain is built from TRBV20-1 and TRBJ2-1, with 9 nucleotides matching TRBD2. CDR3 size: 19 residues. The germline V gene has CDR1 DFQATT and CDR2 SNEGSKA (reference sequence). The CDR3 sequence is CSAIDLGLAGTSSYSEQFF. CDR3 nucleotides: TGCAGTGCTATAGATCTCGGGCTAGCGGGAACAAGCTCCTACAGTGAGCAGTTCTTC.

This chain connects TRBV11-2 to TRBJ1-1; 8 positions agree with TRBD1. Germline CDR1 reads SGHAT; CDR2 reads FQNNGV. This CDR3 region has 12 residues. Trimming cost V 1 base and J 12 bases; bases outside gene matches: 4. This CDR3 is CASSLVQGVTFF. The CDR3 DNA reads TGTGCCAGCAGCTTAGTACAGGGGGTAACTTTCTTT.

Details on this clonotype: At one of its ends the junction is not consistent with the germline gene, which may arise from a read error. The chain recombines TRBV12-3 or TRBV12-4 with TRBJ2-3; tentative D call: TRBD2 (5 bases). The CDR3 is 12 amino acids. The CDR3 protein is CASGSSTDTQCF. The CDR3 DNA sequence: TGTGCCAGCGGTTCTAGCACAGATACGCAGTGTTTT.

This clonotype was picked up one time. This chain connects TRBV5-4 to TRBJ2-5; D remains ambiguous. The germline V and J ends were trimmed by 5 bases and 2 bases, with 13 bases remaining between them. This CDR3 is built from 14 residues. Germline lookup yields CDR1 SGHNT and CDR2 YYREEE (reference sequence). The CDR3 reads CASSHGPDQETQYF. CDR3 nucleotides: TGTGCCAGCAGTCACGGACCGGATCAAGAGACCCAGTACTTC. The entire variable domain, with the rest obtained from reference TRBV5-4 and TRBJ2-5, is as follows: ETGVTQSPTHLIKTRGQQVTLRCSSQSGHNTVSWYQQALGQGPQFIFQYYREEENGRGNFPPRFSGLQFPNYSSELNVNALELDDSALYLCASSHGPDQETQYFGPGTRLLVL.

In this sample, this clonotype turned up a few times. This may be a read error, as it is one base from a much larger clone. V usage is TRBV20-1 and J usage is TRBJ1-2; possibly TRBD1 for D (5 bases). Germline lookup yields CDR1 DFQATT and CDR2 SNEGSKA (reference sequence). CDR3 size: 13 residues. V gave up 2 bases and J gave up 3 bases, with 10 bases separating them. CDR3 sequence: CSARLGRDYGYTF. The DNA of the CDR3 is TGCAGTGCTAGACTGGGCAGGGACTATGGCTACACCTTC.

This clonotype was counted many times. The gene calls are TRBV5-1 and TRBJ2-1, with no clear D. Germline lookup yields CDR1 SGHRS and CDR2 YFSETQ. CDR3 length: 12 residues. V was cut by 7 bases and J by 4 bases, with 9 bases left in between. As DNA, the CDR3 is TGCGCCAGCCGAGATACTTACAATGAGCAGTTCTTC. It is translated as CASRDTYNEQFF.

The chain has TRBV20-1 and TRBJ2-1; TRBD2 matches 11 bases. The V gene's germline CDR1 is DFQATT and CDR2 SNEGSKA (reference sequence). The CDR3 runs to 18 residues. Unmatched junction bases numbered 9, after V lost 0 bases and J lost 2 bases. CDR3 DNA: TGCAGTGCTAGAGAGGCTACTAGCGGGAGACGGACCTACAATGAGCAGTTCTTC. Its translation: CSAREATSGRRTYNEQFF.

Sample share makes this clonotype medium-sized. The chain combines TRBV6-5 with TRBJ2-1, with 10 bases fitting TRBD2. The CDR3 covers 14 residues. V lost 5 bases and J lost 5; bases outside the gene matches: 3. The germline gives CDR1 MNHEY, CDR2 SVGAGI. CDR3 in amino acids: CASSLAGENNEQFF. CDR3 bases: TGTGCCAGCAGTCTAGCGGGAGAAAACAATGAGCAGTTCTTC.

This clonotype was counted only a few times. Since a much larger clone is just one base distant, this may be a read error. The CDR3 is CASSQDGDYNQPQHF. The CDR3 nucleotides read TGTGCCAGCAGCCAAGATGGGGACTACAATCAGCCCCAGCATTTT. This chain links TRBV4-2 with TRBJ1-5; TRBD1 might be the D (5 bases). There are 15 residues in the CDR3. V lost 0 bases and J 3 bases, leaving 9 bases between the germline ends. Germline assignment: CDR1 LGHNA and CDR2 YNFKEQ.

This clonotype was counted only a few times. The chain has TRBV12-3 or TRBV12-4 and TRBJ2-1; D gene uncertain. CDR3 length equals 12 residues. V lost 1 base and J 10 bases, leaving 8 bases between the germline ends. The CDR3 DNA is TGTGCCAGCAGTTTAGGGCCCCCCGAGCAGTTCTTC. It translates to CASSLGPPEQFF.

A word on this clonotype: Germline is not matched at one junction end, which may reflect a read error. DNA of the CDR3: TGTGCCAGTAGTAGGACTAGCCTCAATGAGCAGTCCTTC. Protein sequence: CASSRTSLNEQSF. V gene TRBV19 combines with J gene TRBJ2-1; 8 bases line up with TRBD2. This CDR3 is built from 13 residues. Looked up from germline, CDR1 is LNHDA and CDR2 is SQIVND (reference sequence).

The rearrangement uses TRBV10-2 and TRBJ1-5; D possibly corresponds to TRBD1 (5 bases). The germline CDR1 and CDR2 sequences are WSHSY and SAAADI. With 6 bases removed from V and 7 bases from J, the gap between germline ends came to 19 bases. The CDR3 covers 15 residues. CDR3 in amino acids: CASRPFAIGDQPQHF. The CDR3 coding sequence is TGCGCCAGCAGACCCTTCGCGATAGGGGACCAGCCCCAGCATTTT.